This entry describes one T cell receptor (beta chain). Its antigen is not yet known. No per-base quality is available; no much larger clone lies one base away. Other DNA sequences in this sample translate to the same CDR3. The data are from a study of blood T cell repertoires in COVID-19 (dated by TCRdb to between 2020 and 2021). Broadly, across the study: Samples from collaborators originated in the United States, Italy and Spain and spanned both the acute and convalescent phases of COVID-19. Nearly every sample came with metadata listing a de-identified subject ID, COVID-19 status, age in years and sex. Deeply sampled blood TCRbeta repertoires from subjects exposed to, actively infected with, or recovered from COVID-19 were included in the dataset. Samples came from the ongoing ImmuneRACE study (first 160 participants) plus 1,254 subjects from 6 global collaborators. Where HLA class I and class II types were available, the types were taken from metadata supplied by the sample provider, not from assay-based typing. The repertoires were released in a freely available public database intended as a resource for research on the immune response to SARS-CoV-2. The prospective study material was composed of cDNA or gDNA derived from T cells, B-cell-depleted T cells, or PBMCs.

At one collaborating source in Seattle, patients were enrolled during active infection and were followed longitudinally through the course of disease. Whole blood was collected in K2EDTA tubes by collaborating institutions according to the institutions' own protocols. For TCRbeta analysis, collaborator samples were shipped as frozen whole blood, as isolated PBMCs, or as DNA extracted from either sample type. The immunoSEQ Assay, a bias-controlled multiplex PCR, was used to amplify TCRbeta CDR3 regions from genomic DNA. Per the original workflow: Nucleated cell counts per sample were estimated from amplification of reference gene primers within the assay. To quantify the absolute abundance of each unique TCRbeta CDR3 rearrangement, sequence reads were collapsed and filtered. For each sample, productive Simpson clonality was calculated as the square root of Simpson's diversity index over productive rearrangements. TCRdb re-hosts the immuneACCESS table, in-frame sequences only. Its copies lack some clones; in the studies checked, an unresolved V gene accounts for under half of them, and the cause for the rest is not known. The V and J calls and clone size come from that table; D and trimming were worked out from the DNA. The sample table lists around 160,000 clones, approximately 95% of them with a count of one. Of the sample, less than 2% is held by the ten largest clones.

What the authors observed across the whole study: How much clinical and demographic metadata was included differed by source and by participant, and the metadata was provided uncurated.

Sample: peripheral blood. This sequence was found in a woman aged 55-69 years with COVID-19, enrolled during active disease.

The DNA sequence is given as TGCGCCAGCAGCCTGTCGGGGGGGAATTCACCCCTCCACTTT. Its product reads: CASSLSGGNSPLHF. The chain is assembled from TRBV5-1 and TRBJ1-6; possibly the D gene is TRBD1, per 5 matching bases. V and J lose 4 bases and 7 bases, and a span of 12 bases separates them. Via the germline V gene, CDR1 is SGHRS and CDR2 YFSETQ. The CDR3 sequence holds 14 residues, the cysteine and phenylalanine included. Of all the DNA, just the CDR3 is kept, 42 bases in frame from base 1. Outside the CDR3, residues come from the reference TRBV5-1 and TRBJ1-6 proteins, so the full variable domain is: KAGVTQTPRYLIKTRGQQVTLSCSPISGHRSVSWYQQTPGQGLQFLFEYFSETQRNKGNFPGRFSGRQFSNSRSEMNVSTLELGDSALYLCASSLSGGNSPLHFGNGTRLTVT.